The 22 T cell receptor beta chains in this list originate from one sample, sequenced in a study of shared clonotypes between healthy human individuals. Profiled with immunoSEQ multiplex PCR; TCRdb holds only in-frame clones, not every one. The table lists around 1.1 million clones, around 77% of them singletons. Sequenced: memory CD4+ T cells from PBMCs. Subset in this sample: CD45RA-negative fraction. The source is a man younger than 35 in good health. Some clones in this sample may be carry-over from other donors' samples.

This clone was counted many times. The chain combines TRBV4-2 with TRBJ2-1, with unresolved D. Looked up from germline, CDR1 is LGHNA and CDR2 is YNFKEQ. V dropped 1 base and J dropped 9 bases, with 7 bases sitting between them. There are 12 residues in the CDR3. The CDR3 spells CASSQVFSEQFF. The DNA for the CDR3 is TGTGCCAGCAGCCAAGTGTTTTCTGAGCAGTTCTTC.

Worth noting for this clone: A read error may be the cause here, since a much bigger clone is one base away. This sample also contains other DNA sequences that code for the same CDR3. The chain is built from TRBV5-4 and TRBJ1-2; D is uncertain. Germline CDR1 reads SGHNT; CDR2 reads YYREEE (reference sequence). The CDR3 spans 14 residues. The CDR3 loop reads CASSLDRGSYGYTF. CDR3 DNA sequence: TGTGCGAGCAGCTTGGATCGGGGTAGCTATGGCTACACCTTC.

The chain is built from TRBV5-6 and TRBJ2-1; 9 nucleotides align to TRBD1. J lost 6 bases, V lost 3 bases, and 7 bases had no gene match. Germline loops: CDR1 SGHDT, CDR2 YYEEEE. The CDR3 has 15 residues. CDR3 loop: CASSSWGQGRNEQFF. CDR3 DNA sequence: TGTGCCAGCAGCTCTTGGGGACAGGGCCGCAATGAGCAGTTCTTC.

V gene TRBV27 combines with J gene TRBJ1-1, with 9 bases aligning to TRBD1. CDR3 length equals 13 residues. CDR1 is MNHEY, CDR2 SMNVEV, per germline (reference sequence). The V gene end was trimmed by 4 bases and the J gene end by 6 bases; junction bases not matched to a gene: 3. The CDR3 is CASSSRQGAEAFF. Written as DNA, the CDR3 is TGTGCCAGCAGTTCCCGACAGGGGGCTGAAGCTTTCTTT.

The V and J genes are TRBV2 and TRBJ2-5; possible D gene TRBD1, 5 bases. The CDR3 is 15 residues long. CDR1 is SNHLY and CDR2 is FYNNEI in the germline V gene. Trimming took off 5 bases at V and 5 bases at J, with 18 bases between the two ends. This chain's CDR3 is CASSHLPSGWETQYF. For the CDR3, the DNA is TGTGCCAGCAGTCACCTTCCCTCAGGGTGGGAGACCCAGTACTTC.

The chain joins TRBV14 to TRBJ1-2; no reliable D call. The V gene's germline CDR1 is SGHDN and CDR2 FVKESK. There are 13 residues in the CDR3. The ends were cut back, 0 bases at V and 7 bases at J, with 9 bases in the middle. This CDR3 reads CASSQEAVSGYTF. The CDR3 nucleotides read TGTGCCAGCAGCCAAGAGGCCGTAAGTGGCTACACCTTC.

V usage is TRBV28 and J usage is TRBJ2-6, with a weak D call TRBD2 (6 bases). Germline V gene lookup returns CDR1 MDHEN and CDR2 SYDVKM. The CDR3 totals 13 residues. V dropped 11 bases and J dropped 2 bases, with 10 bases sitting between them. The CDR3 bases are TGTGCCTCATCGGGGGCTGGGGCCAACGTCCTGACTTTC. This encodes CASSGAGANVLTF.

The V gene is TRBV5-4, the J gene TRBJ1-1; maybe TRBD1 (5 bases). The CDR3 runs 14 residues. Trimming stripped 4 bases from V and 3 bases from J, with 13 bases between. Germline V gives CDR1 SGHNT, CDR2 YYREEE (reference sequence). The CDR3 reads CASSRDRIYTEAFF. The CDR3 bases are TGTGCCAGCAGCCGCGACAGAATTTACACTGAAGCTTTCTTT.

The rearrangement links TRBV7-9 to TRBJ2-3; TRBD2 matches 10 bases. The trim removed 1 base at V and 2 bases at J, leaving 6 bases unmatched. This CDR3 region has 17 residues. Per the germline V gene, CDR1 is SEHNR and CDR2 is FQNEAQ (reference sequence). This chain's CDR3 is CASSLGVLAGHTDTQYF. The CDR3 nucleotides read TGTGCCAGCAGCTTAGGGGTACTAGCGGGACACACAGATACGCAGTATTTT.

In nucleotides, the CDR3 is TGTGCCAGCAGCAAATGTCAGGTTTTGGGGCCGCATCAGCCCCAGCATTTT. As protein: CASSKCQVLGPHQPQHF. The chain carries TRBV21-1 and TRBJ1-5; the table's D call, TRBD1, has no DNA check behind it. TRBV21-1 is noted as a pseudogene. CDR3 length: 17 amino acids.

This clone was observed a single time. The chain has TRBV5-1 and TRBJ2-3, with 7 positions matching TRBD2. V trimming: 0 bases; J trimming: 5 bases; junction bases outside the gene matches: 3. The CDR3 length is 14 residues. The germline gives CDR1 SGHRS, CDR2 YFSETQ. CDR3 DNA sequence: TGCGCCAGCAGCTTGGCAGTAGCGGGAGATACGCAGTATTTT. As protein: CASSLAVAGDTQYF. The full variable domain, rest sourced from reference TRBV5-1 and TRBJ2-3, is KAGVTQTPRYLIKTRGQQVTLSCSPISGHRSVSWYQQTPGQGLQFLFEYFSETQRNKGNFPGRFSGRQFSNSRSEMNVSTLELGDSALYLCASSLAVAGDTQYFGPGTRLTVL.

The V and J genes are TRBV7-9 and TRBJ2-2, with D possibly matching TRBD1 (6 bases). The germline CDR1 and CDR2 sequences are SEHNR and FQNEAQ (reference sequence). This CDR3 has 14 residues. V shed 4 bases and J shed 5 bases, with 11 bases lying between them. CDR3 region: CASSSGQKTGELFF. The CDR3 region has the DNA TGTGCCAGCAGCTCAGGACAGAAAACCGGGGAGCTGTTTTTT. Together with reference TRBV7-9 and TRBJ2-2, the CDR3 gives the full variable domain: DTGVSQNPRHKITKRGQNVTFRCDPISEHNRLYWYRQTLGQGPEFLTYFQNEAQLEKSRLLSDRFSAERPKGSFSTLEIQRTEQGDSAMYLCASSSGQKTGELFFGEGSRLTVL.

CDR3 in DNA: TGTGCCAGCATGGTAGCGGGAGGTGGGGATGAGCAGTTCTTC. Translating gives CASMVAGGGDEQFF. This rearrangement joins TRBV28 to TRBJ2-1, with 10 bases aligning to TRBD2. V shed 7 bases and J 8 bases; nucleotides not matched to a gene: 8. The CDR3 runs 14 residues. Looked up from germline, CDR1 is MDHEN and CDR2 is SYDVKM.

The rearrangement uses TRBV19 and TRBJ1-1; D ambiguous. The CDR3 length is 14 residues. With 3 bases removed from V and 0 bases from J, the gap between germline ends came to 8 bases. Germline CDR1 LNHDA, CDR2 SQIVND (reference sequence). The CDR3 DNA follows: TGTGCCAGTAGTATGGAAGGGATGAACACTGAAGCTTTCTTT. Translation: CASSMEGMNTEAFF.

The chain has TRBV2 and TRBJ1-4, with D hard to call. The CDR3 length is 12 residues. Trimming cost V 5 bases and J 7 bases, with 8 bases left between them. Germline V lookup: CDR1 SNHLY, CDR2 FYNNEI. CDR3 region: CASSSTPEKLFF. The DNA of the CDR3 is TGTGCCAGCAGTTCCACACCTGAAAAACTGTTTTTT.

The genes are TRBV6-5 and TRBJ2-3; no definite D call. Trimming removed 0 bases from V and 2 bases from J, with 3 bases in between. The CDR3 has 13 residues. The germline V gene has CDR1 MNHEY and CDR2 SVGAGI. CDR3 sequence (DNA): TGTGCCAGCAGTTACTCATTCACAGATACGCAGTATTTT. Translating it yields CASSYSFTDTQYF.

The rearrangement links TRBV6-5 to TRBJ2-5; the D is unclear. Germline V lookup: CDR1 MNHEY, CDR2 SVGAGI. Trimming pared 0 bases from V and 5 bases from J, leaving 10 bases between. The CDR3 totals 14 residues. CDR3 bases: TGTGCCAGCAGTTACTCGTGGGATTCGGAGACCCAGTACTTC. This encodes CASSYSWDSETQYF.

The V call is TRBV28, the J call TRBJ2-1; tentatively, D is TRBD2 (6 bases). Germline CDR1 is MDHEN and CDR2 is SYDVKM. The ends were cut back, 4 bases at V and 5 bases at J, with 12 bases in the middle. The CDR3 extends over 14 amino acids. The CDR3 protein is CASSSNGGDNEQFF. In nucleotides, the CDR3 is TGTGCCAGCAGTTCCAATGGAGGGGACAATGAGCAGTTCTTC.

The CDR3 nucleotides are TGTGCCAGCAGCGTAGCAATCCGGACAGATGAAGCTTTCTTT. It is translated as CASSVAIRTDEAFF. The rearrangement links TRBV9 to TRBJ1-1, with a possible D match to TRBD1 (6 bases). CDR3 size: 14 residues. The germline gives CDR1 SGDLS, CDR2 YYNGEE. V dropped 0 bases and J dropped 7 bases, with 13 bases sitting between them.

The chain is built from TRBV18 and TRBJ1-2; D possibly corresponds to TRBD1 (5 bases). The CDR3 consists of 13 residues. Germline V gene sequence: CDR1 KGHSH, CDR2 LQKENI. Trimming cost V 2 bases and J 6 bases, with 10 bases left between them. The CDR3 DNA follows: TGTGCCAGCTCACCAGGGGGGTCGGATGGCTACACCTTC. Encoded protein: CASSPGGSDGYTF.

The chain is built from TRBV5-1 and TRBJ2-7; 12 nucleotides agree with TRBD2. The CDR3 is 15 amino acids. CDR1 is SGHRS, CDR2 YFSETQ, per germline. V shed 3 bases, J shed 3 bases, and the junction held 4 bases outside the gene matches. CDR3 amino acids: CASSSGLAGFYEQYF. The CDR3 bases are TGCGCCAGCAGCTCCGGACTAGCGGGATTCTACGAGCAGTACTTC.

The rearrangement joins TRBV5-5 to TRBJ2-7, with D perhaps matching TRBD2 (6 bases). This CDR3 has 13 amino acids. The V and J ends lost 0 bases and 4 bases respectively, with 8 bases between them. From germline, CDR1 is SGHKS and CDR2 YYEKEE (reference sequence). The CDR3: CASSLVGTYEQYF. As DNA, the CDR3 is TGTGCCAGCAGCTTGGTGGGGACTTACGAGCAGTACTTC.